The clone carrying this T cell receptor beta chain was found once. Antigen: not known. These data originate in a study of CD8+ T cells in alopecia areata. Study-wide context: Tofacitinib dosing lasted 6 to 18 months, which was then followed by 6 months off drug. Points from the study as a whole: There was only one nonresponder, so it was unclear how baseline CD8+ expansion relates to response.

V lost 1 base, J lost 5 bases, and 9 bases lay in between. Germline V lookup: CDR1 SEHNR, CDR2 FQNEAQ (reference sequence). This CDR3 region has 14 residues. Treatment meaning: oral pan-JAK inhibitor, 5-10 mg twice daily. Sequencing templates came from extracted RNA that was reverse transcribed into cDNA. The assay was immunoSEQ multiplex PCR, and TCRdb's table has in-frame clones only and misses some. The table has 98,000 or so clones, about 58% seen once. This TCR was sampled from a human donor with alopecia areata. This material consisted of CD8+ T cells sorted from blood, taken at week 4, from a patient treated with tofacitinib. The chain joins TRBV7-9 to TRBJ1-5, with D uncertain. The CDR3 DNA sequence: TGTGCCAGCAGCTTAGTTGGCAGCGATCAGCCCCAGCATTTT. It codes for CASSLVGSDQPQHF.